This is a list of T cell receptor beta chains from one sample in a study of shared clonotypes between healthy human individuals. Clones were sequenced by immunoSEQ multiplex PCR, and TCRdb holds only the in-frame ones, with some missing. The table shows 2 million to 2.5 million clones, with around 92% occurring only once. The sequenced sample consisted of naive CD4+ T cells from PBMCs. Source of these receptors: a man aged 18-30 years in good health. Some clones in this sample may be carry-over from other donors' samples. Each CDR3 is given with its conserved first and last residue. The D gene is left open where the match is weak. Clone sizes are given selectively: once, few, many, or a class where the clone is expanded.

>TRBV10-3|-|TRBJ2-7|-
CAISEQSAYEQYF
>TRBV6-5|-|TRBJ1-1|-
CASRGPGEAFF
>TRBV13|-|TRBJ2-1|TRBD2
CASSLPGLAGESEQFF
>TRBV7-2|-|TRBJ2-7|TRBD1
CASSSDRGRYEQYF
>TRBV6-1|-|TRBJ2-3|-
CASRTPAADTQYF
>TRBV20-1|-|TRBJ2-1|-
CSATPGDEQFF
>TRBV18|-|TRBJ1-5|-
CASSPSRASNQPQHF
>TRBV5-1|-|TRBJ1-5|-
CASSELPWGEGNNQPQHF
>TRBV5-5|-|TRBJ2-7|-
CASSLAGFGSLYEQYF
>TRBV15|-|TRBJ2-2|-
CATSRGDHNTGELFF
>TRBV25-1|once|TRBJ2-1|TRBD2
CASSEFGRPSGRADEQFF
>TRBV11-3|-|TRBJ2-1|TRBD2
CASSLTSGGYNEQFF
>TRBV5-1|-|TRBJ2-1|TRBD2
CASSVGLANEQFF
>TRBV29-1|once|TRBJ2-3|-
CSAPIPLGQRATDTQYF
>TRBV4-1|-|TRBJ2-1|-
CASSQETSLYNEQFF
>TRBV9|-|TRBJ1-3|-
CASSAETNTIYF
>TRBV9|-|TRBJ2-7|-
CASSVSASQDEQYF